This T cell receptor (beta chain) was identified in a study of blood T cell repertoires in COVID-19. Overall study context: Sites in the United States, Italy and Spain provided acute and convalescent COVID-19 samples. T cells, B-cell-depleted T cells, or PBMCs provided the cDNA or gDNA that served as material.

Original analysis: Cell counts per sample came from amplifying reference gene primers. Data came from immunoSEQ multiplex PCR; TCRdb stores just in-frame clones and leaves some out. For V, J and clone size, that table is used; D and trimming come from the DNA. The sample carries over 200,000 clones, approximately 83% recorded once. Germline CDR1 and CDR2: MNHNS and SASEGT. The CDR3 contains 18 residues. V shed 3 bases and J shed 2 bases, with 20 bases lying between them. Sequenced: peripheral blood. The TCR was taken from a man between 35 and 55 years old with acute or convalescent COVID-19. The chain recombines TRBV6-1 with TRBJ1-5; no reliable D call. In DNA, the CDR3 is TGTGCCAGCAGTGAGCAAAACAAGGGAGCCCTCGGCAATCAGCCCCAGCATTTT. Amino acid sequence: CASSEQNKGALGNQPQHF.